This T cell receptor beta chain was observed in a study of T cell repertoires in cytomegalovirus infection. TCRdb called the reads again in MiXCR, with one record for every CDR3 protein. The sample has approximately 200,000 distinct CDR3 sequences, about 30% seen once. The germline CDR1 and CDR2 sequences are SGHTA and FQGNSA. V was cut by 5 bases and J by 1 base, with 12 bases left in between. The CDR3 spans 14 residues. This chain connects TRBV7-2 to TRBJ2-7; D call uncertain. The TCR originated in a human donor in good health (CMV status not recorded). Some clones in this sample may be carry-over from other donors' samples. The specimen was PBMCs. In DNA form, the CDR3 reads TGTGCCAGCAGCCCCTACTCAACGTCCTACGAGCAGTACTTC. As protein: CASSPYSTSYEQYF.